The 17 T cell receptor beta chains below come from one sample, sequenced in a study of CD8 T cells in Susac syndrome. Reverse transcription of about 0.45 to 1 ug RNA was performed with random hexamers. MiXCR, applied by TCRdb to the immunoSEQ multiplex PCR reads, yields one record per CDR3 protein. The sample includes 130,000 or so distinct CDR3 sequences, roughly 95% of them seen just once. The sample comprised CD4+ T cells from PBMCs. These receptors were obtained from a human donor with Susac syndrome.

The rearrangement joins TRBV20-1 to TRBJ2-4, with 8 bases lining up with TRBD1. With 3 bases clipped from V and 9 bases from J, the junction kept 13 bases outside the gene matches. The CDR3 spans 15 residues. Looked up from germline, CDR1 is DFQATT and CDR2 is SNEGSKA (reference sequence). The CDR3 DNA reads TGCAGTGCTAGTACCCCCACAGGGGGTTTGCCCATTCAGTACTTC. This codes for CSASTPTGGLPIQYF.

The rearrangement joins TRBV27 to TRBJ2-5; TRBD2 aligns across 8 bases. Germline CDR1 is MNHEY and CDR2 is SMNVEV (reference sequence). The CDR3 has 15 residues. The junction had 4 bases not matched to a gene; V was cut back by 4 bases and J by 0 bases. The CDR3 region is CASSSAGGHQETQYF. CDR3 sequence (DNA): TGTGCCAGCAGTTCCGCGGGAGGCCACCAAGAGACCCAGTACTTC.

The chain recombines TRBV6-5 with TRBJ2-1; the match to TRBD1 covers 8 bases. The CDR3 loop spans 14 amino acids. Germline CDR1 MNHEY, CDR2 SVGAGI. J lost 6 bases, V lost 6 bases, and 7 bases had no gene match. CDR3 DNA: TGTGCCAGCAGGGCCGGGACAGGATCCAATGAGCAGTTCTTC. Its protein is CASRAGTGSNEQFF.

The chain combines TRBV24-1 with TRBJ2-1; TRBD2 agrees at 9 bases. From germline, CDR1 is KGHDR and CDR2 SFDVKD. The ends lost 4 bases at V and 6 bases at J; junction bases unmatched: 6. CDR3 length equals 15 residues. CDR3 amino acids: CATSEEREVVNEQFF. CDR3 coding DNA: TGTGCCACCAGTGAAGAGCGGGAGGTAGTCAATGAGCAGTTCTTC.

V usage is TRBV6-2 or TRBV6-3 and J usage is TRBJ1-5, with TRBD1 matching 11 bases. The CDR3 contains 15 residues. From germline, CDR1 is MNHEY and CDR2 SVGEGT. Trimming took 6 bases from V and 6 from J; bases not matched to a gene: 7. CDR3 in amino acids: CASSVRGQGGQPQHF. CDR3 coding DNA: TGTGCCAGCAGCGTGCGGGGACAGGGGGGTCAGCCCCAGCATTTT.

The V gene is TRBV7-8, the J gene TRBJ2-3; TRBD2 matches 13 bases. Germline trimming cut 5 bases from V and 2 bases from J; bases unmatched to any gene: 4. The germline gives CDR1 SGHVS, CDR2 FQNEAQ. CDR3 length equals 16 residues. CDR3 amino acids: CASSPGLAGPTDTQYF. The CDR3 DNA reads TGTGCCAGCAGCCCGGGACTAGCGGGGCCCACAGATACGCAGTATTTT.

The rearrangement joins TRBV20-1 to TRBJ2-4; a weak D match, TRBD2 (5 bases). V dropped 2 bases and J dropped 0 bases, with 11 bases sitting between them. The germline gives CDR1 DFQATT, CDR2 SNEGSKA (reference sequence). CDR3 length: 15 amino acids. The CDR3 sequence: CSARRLALAKNIQYF. CDR3 nucleotide sequence: TGCAGTGCTAGACGGCTAGCACTAGCCAAAAACATTCAGTACTTC.

The rearrangement uses TRBV5-6 and TRBJ2-7; the D gene is possibly TRBD1 (6 bases). This CDR3 is 14 amino acids long. Germline CDR1 reads SGHDT; CDR2 reads YYEEEE. The V end was cut by 2 bases, the J end by 5 bases, with 14 bases between. Here the CDR3 reads CASSFPTRDNEQYF. Here the CDR3 DNA reads TGTGCCAGCAGCTTCCCGACACGGGACAACGAGCAGTACTTC.

V usage is TRBV29-1 and J usage is TRBJ2-7; D may be TRBD1 or TRBD2 (5 bases each). The germline gives CDR1 SQVTM, CDR2 ANQGSEA. V was trimmed by 7 bases and J by 4 bases, leaving 17 bases between them. This CDR3 has 13 residues. The DNA of the CDR3 is TGCAGCGCCCGATCGGGACCACAATACGAGCAGTACTTC. Translating it yields CSARSGPQYEQYF.

The chain uses TRBV12-3 or TRBV12-4 and TRBJ2-3; 13 bases are shared with TRBD2. The CDR3 is made up of 15 amino acids. The J segment lost 4 bases and the V segment lost 5 bases, leaving 3 bases of the junction unmatched. As DNA, the CDR3 is TGTGCCAGCAGTCGGACTAGCGGGAGCGCAGATACGCAGTATTTT. Translation: CASSRTSGSADTQYF.

The chain employs TRBV9 and TRBJ2-7, with D perhaps assigned TRBD1 or TRBD2 (6 bases each). V gave up 4 bases and J gave up 2 bases, with 16 bases separating them. The CDR3 loop spans 15 amino acids. Germline V lookup: CDR1 SGDLS, CDR2 YYNGEE. The CDR3 DNA reads as TGTGCCAGCAGCCCAACAGGGACTGGGACCTACGAGCAGTACTTC. As protein: CASSPTGTGTYEQYF.

This chain connects TRBV7-8 to TRBJ2-3; D tentatively reads TRBD1 or TRBD2 (5 bases each). Germline CDR1 and CDR2: SGHVS and FQNEAQ. Between the trimmed V and J ends, which lost 6 bases and 3 bases, there was a span of 19 bases. The CDR3 length is 16 residues. In DNA, the CDR3 is TGTGCCAGCAGACTGGGGTGGGACCAACGGACAGATACGCAGTATTTT. Its protein product is CASRLGWDQRTDTQYF.

V usage is TRBV28 and J usage is TRBJ2-7; perhaps TRBD2 as D (6 bases). Looked up from germline, CDR1 is MDHEN and CDR2 is SYDVKM. The CDR3 runs 15 residues. Between the trimmed V and J ends, which lost 1 base and 7 bases, there was a span of 17 bases. The CDR3 sequence is CASSLFSAGNKEQYF. For the CDR3, the DNA is TGTGCCAGCAGTTTATTTTCGGCGGGAAACAAGGAGCAGTACTTC.

The chain uses TRBV24-1 and TRBJ1-1, with 8 bases fitting TRBD1. The germline V gene has CDR1 KGHDR and CDR2 SFDVKD. The CDR3 length is 15 residues. The V segment lost 3 bases and the J segment 4 bases; nucleotides outside the gene matches: 6. CDR3 bases: TGTGCCACCAGTGATCCGAGGACAGGGCGCACTGAAGCTTTCTTT. Translation: CATSDPRTGRTEAFF.

V usage is TRBV4-2 and J usage is TRBJ2-5; 10 nucleotides line up with TRBD2. The V gene's germline CDR1 is LGHNA and CDR2 YNFKEQ. V shed 1 base, J shed 4 bases, and the junction held 9 bases outside the gene matches. The CDR3 covers 17 residues. CDR3 DNA sequence: TGTGCCAGCAGCCAAGGCGGGCTAGCGGGAGCAGGAGAGACCCAGTACTTC. Translation gives CASSQGGLAGAGETQYF.

The chain is built from TRBV29-1 and TRBJ2-5; the D gene could be TRBD1 or TRBD2 (6 bases each). Germline V gene data show CDR1 as SQVTM and CDR2 as ANQGSEA. Between the trimmed V and J ends, which lost 7 bases and 9 bases, there was a span of 18 bases. This CDR3 has 12 residues. The CDR3 region has the DNA TGCAGCGCACCTCTGCTCGGGGGCGCCCAGTACTTC. Residues: CSAPLLGGAQYF. Combining the CDR3 with reference TRBV29-1 and TRBJ2-5 gives the whole variable domain SAVISQKPSRDICQRGTSLTIQCQVDSQVTMMFWYRQQPGQSLTLIATANQGSEATYESGFVIDKFPISRPNLTFSTLTVSNMSPEDSSIYLCSAPLLGGAQYFGPGTRLLVL.

In this sample, this clonotype turned up once. The chain uses TRBV3-1 and TRBJ2-1, with D uncertain. The CDR3 spans 13 residues. CDR1 LGHDT and CDR2 YNNKEL come from the germline V gene (reference sequence). Trimming took 7 bases from V and 5 from J, leaving 12 bases between them. The CDR3 DNA follows: TGTGCCAGCACTCGGGTATCGCACAATGAGCAGTTCTTC. Translated, it gives CASTRVSHNEQFF.